One and the same sample provided the 5 T cell receptor beta chains below, sequenced in a study of regulatory T cells in long-lasting Graves disease (dated by TCRdb to the early 2020s). The library came from multiplex PCR. The sequencing machine was an Illumina HiSeq 4000. CDR3 regions were amplified by Arm-PCR with iRepertoire HTBI primers to construct TCR beta libraries. In-frame beta chains were kept once TCRdb had trimmed the public reads at Q25 with fastp and called clones with MiXCR. One record per CDR3 amino acid sequence lists the most common genes and DNA. A total of some 250,000 distinct CDR3 sequences appear in this sample, approximately 20% of them only once. Of the sample, 22% falls within the top ten clones. The time point label on this specimen signifies: newly diagnosed GD, antithyroid drugs for less than 3 months. For both TCR sequencing and RNA sequencing, RNA was extracted from PBMCs in TRIzol.

Sequenced material: peripheral blood mononuclear cells (PBMCs), taken at new diagnosis, from a patient treated with antithyroid drugs. The receptors shown here come from a female donor with Graves disease.

This clonotype was counted ten times or more. CDR3 sequence reads: CASRGEGTGELFF. As DNA, the CDR3 is TGTGCCAGCAGGGGGGAGGGCACCGGGGAGCTGTTTTTT. The chain is built from TRBV25-1 and TRBJ2-2, with TRBD2 matching over 7 bases. V shed 6 bases, J shed 4 bases, and the junction held 2 bases outside the gene matches. CDR3 size: 13 residues. The germline CDR1 and CDR2 sequences are MGHDK and SYGVNS.

This clonotype showed up many times. This sequence joins TRBV14 and TRBJ2-1; 8 bases agree with TRBD2. The length of the CDR3 is 15 residues. Trimming removed 4 bases from V and 10 bases from J; junction bases left unmatched: 12. Germline loops: CDR1 SGHDN, CDR2 FVKESK. CDR3 protein: CASSRPLYSGTEQFF. CDR3 DNA: TGTGCCAGCAGCCGACCTCTCTATAGCGGGACGGAGCAGTTCTTC.

Only a few counts were recorded for this clonotype. A read error may explain this, as a much larger clone is one base away. V usage is TRBV24-1 and J usage is TRBJ2-5; D uncertain. CDR3 length: 13 amino acids. Germline CDR1 is KGHDR and CDR2 is SFDVKD. The ends were cut back, 3 bases at V and 7 bases at J, with 11 bases in the middle. The CDR3 bases are TGTGCCACCAGTGATCTGGACGGGCGGACCCAGTACTTC. This codes for CATSDLDGRTQYF.

This clonotype was picked up many times. The rearrangement uses TRBV28 and TRBJ2-7; D is perhaps TRBD1 (6 bases). The CDR3 runs to 16 residues. Germline V gene lookup returns CDR1 MDHEN and CDR2 SYDVKM. Trimming shortened V by 3 bases and J by 7 bases, and 22 bases separated the two germline ends. This chain's CDR3 is CASSFPPGTPGSEQYF. CDR3 nucleotides: TGTGCCAGCAGTTTCCCCCCCGGGACACCAGGAAGTGAGCAGTACTTC.

This clonotype has ten or more counts. This chain uses TRBV9 with TRBJ2-1; 9 nucleotides align to TRBD2. The CDR3 extends over 15 amino acids. V gave up 0 bases and J gave up 6 bases; unmatched junction bases: 4. Germline CDR1 SGDLS, CDR2 YYNGEE. The CDR3 DNA reads as TGTGCCAGCAGCGTAGTAGCGGGAGCAGGCAATGAGCAGTTCTTC. It encodes CASSVVAGAGNEQFF.